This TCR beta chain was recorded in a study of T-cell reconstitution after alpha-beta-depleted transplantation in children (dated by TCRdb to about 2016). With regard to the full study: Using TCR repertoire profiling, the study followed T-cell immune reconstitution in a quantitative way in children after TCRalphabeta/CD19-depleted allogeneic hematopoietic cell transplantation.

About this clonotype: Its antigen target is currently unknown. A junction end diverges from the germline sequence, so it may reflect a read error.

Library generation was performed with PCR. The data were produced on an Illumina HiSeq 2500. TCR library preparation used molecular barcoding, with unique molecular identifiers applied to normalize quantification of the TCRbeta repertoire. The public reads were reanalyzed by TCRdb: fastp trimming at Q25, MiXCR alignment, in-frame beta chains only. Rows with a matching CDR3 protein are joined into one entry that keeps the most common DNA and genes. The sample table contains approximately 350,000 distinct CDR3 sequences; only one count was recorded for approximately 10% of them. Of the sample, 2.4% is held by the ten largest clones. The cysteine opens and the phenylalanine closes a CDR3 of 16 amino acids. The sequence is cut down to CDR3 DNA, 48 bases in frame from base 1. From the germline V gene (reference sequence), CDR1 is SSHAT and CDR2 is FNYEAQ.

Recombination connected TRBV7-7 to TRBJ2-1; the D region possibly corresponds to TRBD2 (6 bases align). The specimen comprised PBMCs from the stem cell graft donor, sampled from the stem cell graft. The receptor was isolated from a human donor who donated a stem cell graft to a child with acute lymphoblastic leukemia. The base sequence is TGTGCTAGCAGCTTAGGCACCGGACTACTTTACAATGAGCAGTTCTTC. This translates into CASSLGTGLLYNEQFF. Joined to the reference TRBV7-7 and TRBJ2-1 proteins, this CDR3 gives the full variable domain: GAGVSQSPRYKVTKRGQDVTLRCDPISSHATLYWYQQALGQGPEFLTYFNYEAQPDKSGLPSDRFSAERPEGSISTLTIQRTEQRDSAMYRCASSLGTGLLYNEQFFGPGTRLTVL.